The 13 T cell receptor beta chains below come from one sample, sequenced in a study of PD-1 blockade in mismatch repair-deficient tumors. Profiled with immunoSEQ multiplex PCR; TCRdb holds only in-frame clones, not every one. Among more than 95,000 clones, 86% were seen once, and the ten largest hold roughly 12%. The sequenced sample was peripheral blood, obtained 44 weeks after starting pembrolizumab. The receptors stem from an adult with mismatch repair-deficient cancer.

The chain uses TRBV11-2 and TRBJ1-3; 7 bases agree with TRBD1. The CDR3 contains 16 residues. Unmatched junction bases numbered 10, after V lost 5 bases and J lost 3 bases. Germline CDR1 SGHAT, CDR2 FQNNGV. CDR3 amino acids: CASSAPGTENGNTIYF. The CDR3 DNA reads TGTGCCAGCAGCGCCCCCGGGACAGAGAATGGAAACACCATATATTTT.

The rearrangement uses TRBV5-8 and TRBJ2-7, with 7 bases fitting TRBD1. V dropped 0 bases and J dropped 3; count of bases not matched to a gene: 3. The CDR3 is 14 amino acids. Per the germline V gene, CDR1 is SGHTS and CDR2 is YDEGEE. The CDR3 here is CASSLGQGVYEQYF. CDR3 nucleotides: TGTGCCAGCAGCTTGGGGCAGGGGGTCTACGAGCAGTACTTC.

The chain carries TRBV4-2 and TRBJ2-1, with 7 bases aligning to TRBD2. CDR1 and CDR2 (germline): LGHNA, YNFKEQ. The CDR3 spans 14 residues. With V trimmed by 4 bases and J by 9 bases, 9 bases remained unmatched. This CDR3 is CASSRPRSGIEQFF. CDR3 DNA: TGTGCCAGCAGCCGCCCGCGGAGCGGGATTGAGCAGTTCTTC.

The chain employs TRBV6-1 and TRBJ2-5; 7 nucleotides line up with TRBD2. The CDR3 loop spans 18 amino acids. V gave up 1 base and J gave up 2 bases; unmatched junction bases: 13. Germline CDR1 reads MNHNS; CDR2 reads SASEGT. Here the CDR3 reads CASSEEASGSLNQETQYF. The CDR3 coding sequence is TGTGCCAGCAGTGAAGAGGCTAGCGGATCCCTAAATCAAGAGACCCAGTACTTC.

V usage is TRBV18 and J usage is TRBJ2-2; TRBD1 is a possible D gene (6 bases). CDR1 and CDR2 (germline): KGHSH, LQKENI. The CDR3 contains 15 residues. Deletions cut 0 bases from V and 2 bases from J, with 7 bases between. The CDR3 loop is CASSPPTGNTGELFF. The CDR3 nucleotides read TGTGCCAGCTCACCACCGACAGGAAACACCGGGGAGCTGTTTTTT.

In its sample, this clone was seen a few times. The J gene is TRBJ2-2, the V gene TRBV5-1; D remains unclear. Germline values: CDR1 SGHRS, CDR2 YFSETQ. The V end lost 1 base, the J end lost 7 bases, and 8 bases lay between the germline ends. The length of the CDR3 is 13 residues. The CDR3 DNA follows: TGCGCCAGCAGCTTGAGGGATTACGGGGAGCTGTTTTTT. This encodes CASSLRDYGELFF.

The J gene is TRBJ2-7, the V gene TRBV4-1; D gene unclear. The ends were cut back, 1 base at V and 0 bases at J, with 13 bases in the middle. This CDR3 comprises 16 residues. Germline values: CDR1 MGHRA, CDR2 YSYEKL. CDR3 DNA: TGCGCCAGCAGCCAAGTAGGGTCGAGGAGCTCCTACGAGCAGTACTTC. Translation: CASSQVGSRSSYEQYF.

The V and J genes are TRBV28 and TRBJ2-7; D is undetermined. The CDR3 has 12 residues. The V gene lost 3 bases and the J gene lost 5 bases, with 8 bases spanning the gap. Germline CDR1 reads MDHEN; CDR2 reads SYDVKM. The CDR3 sequence is CASSFSFHEQYF. DNA of the CDR3: TGTGCCAGCAGTTTTTCGTTTCACGAGCAGTACTTC. Complete variable domain (other parts from reference TRBV28 and TRBJ2-7): DVKVTQSSRYLVKRTGEKVFLECVQDMDHENMFWYRQDPGLGLRLIYFSYDVKMKEKGDIPEGYSVSREKKERFSLILESASTNQTSMYLCASSFSFHEQYFGPGTRLTVT.

The genes are TRBV19 and TRBJ2-2; TRBD1 is a possible D gene (6 bases). V was shortened by 3 bases and J by 1 base, with 15 bases between the two germline ends. Germline loops: CDR1 LNHDA, CDR2 SQIVND (reference sequence). The CDR3 length is 17 residues. This CDR3 is CASSIPWGQKNTGELFF. CDR3 DNA: TGTGCCAGTAGTATCCCTTGGGGGCAGAAGAACACCGGGGAGCTGTTTTTT.

This chain uses TRBV6-5 with TRBJ2-7, with unresolved D. Deletions cut 5 bases from V and 13 bases from J, with 15 bases between. In germline, CDR1 is MNHEY, CDR2 SVGAGI. The CDR3 has 11 residues. The CDR3 is CASSVAGILYF. In DNA form, the CDR3 reads TGTGCCAGCAGTGTAGCAGGTATTCTTTACTTC.

V is TRBV7-2 and J is TRBJ2-7; 7 bases fit TRBD2. CDR1 SGHTA and CDR2 FQGNSA come from the germline V gene. There are 14 residues in the CDR3. V was pared by 2 bases and J by 6 bases, with 7 bases of the junction left unmatched. CDR3 DNA sequence: TGTGCCAGCAGCTTACGACTAGCTGTAACCGAGCAGTACTTC. Translated, it gives CASSLRLAVTEQYF.

This chain joins TRBV29-1 and TRBJ2-7, with TRBD2 identical over 11 bases. V shed 5 bases and J 6 bases; nucleotides not matched to a gene: 6. The CDR3 runs to 13 residues. The germline V gene has CDR1 SQVTM and CDR2 ANQGSEA. As DNA, the CDR3 is TGCAGCGTTCGTGGACTAGCGGGTGGCGAGCAGTACTTC. Its translation is CSVRGLAGGEQYF.

The V call is TRBV28, the J call TRBJ2-7; 14 positions match TRBD2. CDR3 length: 15 amino acids. The germline V gene encodes CDR1 MDHEN and CDR2 SYDVKM. J lost 6 bases, V lost 4 bases, and 5 bases had no gene match. The CDR3 region is CASSSWTSGRSEQYF. The CDR3 nucleotides read TGTGCCAGCAGTTCTTGGACTAGCGGGAGGAGCGAGCAGTACTTC.